The source of this TCR beta chain is a study of CXCR3-negative and CXCR3-positive naive CD8 T cells. General study points: Similar TRBV-TRBJ gene usage was seen in naive CXCR3-negative and CXCR3-positive cells, but not in memory cells. Naive cells with CXCR3 showed TRB CDR3s that were more hydrophobic than those in CXCR3-negative naive cells.

All CD8+ T cell subsets were sorted in triplicate at 300,000 to 350,000 cells each. Of note for this clonotype: Its antigen is not known.

The CDR3 has 13 residues. All TRB cDNA libraries came from 5' RACE performed with UMI labels. TCRdb reprocessed the 5' RACE reads and reports one entry per CDR3 protein, with no DNA. The sample's table shows 75,000 to 90,000 distinct CDR3 sequences. Material for sequencing was naive CXCR3+ CD8+ T cells from blood. Subset indicated: CD45RO-CCR7+CD27+CD95- naive CD8+ T cells expressing CXCR3 (TNR3+). The sequence was collected from a human donor in good health. Some clones in this sample may be carry-over from other donors' samples. The rearrangement links TRBV12-3 or TRBV12-4 to TRBJ2-7; TCRdb picks TRBD2, but there is no DNA to check that call. This CDR3 is CASKPAGVHEQYF.